Described below is a single T cell receptor beta chain sequence and its context. The antigen is not known. This entry comes from a study of OX40 agonist ivuxolimab in advanced cancers. The overall study: Treatment of patients was with ivuxolimab, an agonistic anti-OX40 (CD134) antibody. The dose of intravenous ivuxolimab that patients received every 2 weeks ranged from 0.01 to 10 mg/kg.

Study-wide findings and caveats: Clonal expansion by week 6 occurred in CD4+ and CD8+ blood T cells (at 0.1 to 3.0 mg/kg).

TCRdb keeps only in-frame clones here, not all; method: immunoSEQ multiplex PCR. The sample lists roughly 60,000 clones, about 89% occurring once. This clonotype was sampled from an adult with an advanced solid tumor such as melanoma, head and neck, liver or kidney cancer. The sample in question was CD4+ or CD8+ T cells sorted from blood, obtained in a trial of the OX40 agonist ivuxolimab.

CDR3 coding DNA: TGTGCCACCAGCAGAGTCCGGGACAGCTATGAAAAACTGTTTTTT. It yields the protein CATSRVRDSYEKLFF. The chain recombines TRBV15 with TRBJ1-4; 7 bases match TRBD1. V was pared by 1 base and J by 6 bases, with 5 bases of the junction left unmatched. CDR1 and CDR2 from the germline V gene are LNHNV and YYDKDF (reference sequence). The CDR3 covers 15 residues.